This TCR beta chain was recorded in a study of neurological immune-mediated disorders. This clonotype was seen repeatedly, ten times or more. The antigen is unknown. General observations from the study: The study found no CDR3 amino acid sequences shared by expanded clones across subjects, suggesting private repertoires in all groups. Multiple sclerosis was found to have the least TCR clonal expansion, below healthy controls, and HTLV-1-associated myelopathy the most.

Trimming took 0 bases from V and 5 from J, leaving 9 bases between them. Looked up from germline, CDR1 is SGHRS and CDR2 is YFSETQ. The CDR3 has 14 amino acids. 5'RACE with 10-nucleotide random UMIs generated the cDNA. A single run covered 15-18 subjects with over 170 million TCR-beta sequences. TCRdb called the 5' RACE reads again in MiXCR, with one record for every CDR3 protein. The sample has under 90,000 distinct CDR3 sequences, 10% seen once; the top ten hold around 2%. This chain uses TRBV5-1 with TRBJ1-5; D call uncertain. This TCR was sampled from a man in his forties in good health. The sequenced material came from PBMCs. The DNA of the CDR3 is TGCGCCAGCAGCTTGGAGGGTGGAGATCAGCCCCAGCATTTT. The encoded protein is CASSLEGGDQPQHF.